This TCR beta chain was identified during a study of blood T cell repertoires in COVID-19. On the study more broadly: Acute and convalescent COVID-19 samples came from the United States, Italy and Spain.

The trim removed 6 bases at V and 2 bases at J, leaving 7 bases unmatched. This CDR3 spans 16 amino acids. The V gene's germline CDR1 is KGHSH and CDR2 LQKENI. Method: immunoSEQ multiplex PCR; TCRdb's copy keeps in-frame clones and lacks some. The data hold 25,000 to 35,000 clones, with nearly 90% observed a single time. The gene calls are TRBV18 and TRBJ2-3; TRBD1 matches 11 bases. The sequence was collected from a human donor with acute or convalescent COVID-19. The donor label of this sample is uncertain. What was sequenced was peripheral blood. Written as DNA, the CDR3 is TGTGCCAGCTCGACCGGGACAGGGGGTAACACAGATACGCAGTATTTT. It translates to CASSTGTGGNTDTQYF.